The clone carrying this TCR beta chain was seen at least ten times. The record originates from a study of beta chain features in type 1 diabetes. V was cut by 0 bases and J by 3 bases, with 9 bases left in between. The CDR3 is 15 residues long. Per germline, CDR1 LNHNV and CDR2 YYDKDF (reference sequence). Isolated RNA was reverse transcribed in full, so expressed TCRB transcripts were sequenced. Clones were read by immunoSEQ multiplex PCR, and TCRdb kept only the in-frame ones, dropping some. The profile shows roughly 300,000 clones, 6.5% to 10% of them singletons. One heparinised blood draw, averaging roughly 110 mL, came from each donor.

Sequenced material: central memory CD4+ T cells from blood. The receptor's source is a woman between 18 and 30 years old in good health. The rearrangement uses TRBV15 and TRBJ1-3, with D perhaps matching TRBD1 (5 bases). CDR3 residues: CATSRDRQFGNTIYF. The CDR3, as DNA: TGTGCCACCAGCAGAGACCGACAGTTTGGAAACACCATATATTTT.